This TCR beta chain was obtained from a study of T cells in Graves' hyperthyroidism and ophthalmopathy. Whole-study results and caveats: Patients with ophthalmopathy were separated from those with stable hyperthyroidism by a 13 V-J model. Blood also contained most expanded thyroid clonotypes above 0.001.

It was RNA transcripts that yielded the amplified TCR beta CDR3 regions. The HTBI set primed first-round TCR CDR3 RT-PCR. TCRdb ran MiXCR on the multiplex PCR reads and lists one entry per CDR3 protein. The data hold hundreds of thousands of distinct CDR3 sequences, with roughly 14% observed a single time. On this clonotype: As yet, its antigen is unknown.

The source of this sequence is a man aged 18 to 30 with Graves' ophthalmopathy. Material for sequencing was blood.

The CDR3 is CASARGLAVTDTQYF. CDR3 DNA: TGTGCCAGCGCCAGGGGACTAGCAGTGACAGATACGCAGTATTTT. The chain is built from TRBV27 and TRBJ2-3; 9 bases are shared with TRBD2. The CDR3 is made up of 15 amino acids. Trimming took 8 bases from V and 3 from J; bases not matched to a gene: 9. The germline gives CDR1 MNHEY, CDR2 SMNVEV (reference sequence).